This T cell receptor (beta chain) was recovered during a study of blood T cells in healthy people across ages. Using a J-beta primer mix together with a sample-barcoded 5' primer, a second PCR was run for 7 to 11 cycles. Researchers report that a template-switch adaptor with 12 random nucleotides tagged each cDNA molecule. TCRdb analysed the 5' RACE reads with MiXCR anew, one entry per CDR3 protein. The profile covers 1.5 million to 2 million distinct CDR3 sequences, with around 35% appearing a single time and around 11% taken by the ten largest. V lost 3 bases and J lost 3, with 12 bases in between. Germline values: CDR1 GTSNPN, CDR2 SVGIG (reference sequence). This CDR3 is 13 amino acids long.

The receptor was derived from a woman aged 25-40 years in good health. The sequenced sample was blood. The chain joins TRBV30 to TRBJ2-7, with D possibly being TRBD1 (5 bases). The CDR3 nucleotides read TGTGCCTGGAGCCTGACAGATATCTACGAGCAGTACTTC. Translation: CAWSLTDIYEQYF. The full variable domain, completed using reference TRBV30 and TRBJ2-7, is SQTIHQWPATLVQPVGSPLSLECTVEGTSNPNLYWYRQAAGRGLQLLFYSVGIGQISSEVPQNLSASRPQDRQFILSSKKLLLSDSGFYLCAWSLTDIYEQYFGPGTRLTVT.